This T cell receptor beta chain was documented in a study of metastatic and nonmetastatic thyroid tumors. Across the whole study: Across blood and tumor or nodule tissue, repertoires from malignant and benign thyroid patients were compared with one another. General study results and limits: Within blood and tumor, benign nodules reportedly had significantly lower TCR beta diversity than malignant thyroid tumors did.

In its sample, this clone was seen many times. Antigen specificity is unknown. This CDR3 spans 14 amino acids. Germline CDR1 MNHNS, CDR2 SASEGT. Trimming removed 5 bases from V and 7 bases from J; junction bases left unmatched: 6. Source study methods: The study took CDR3 differences across clinicopathological groups and made a distant-metastasis classifier for papillary thyroid cancer from them. TCRdb redid the clone calls on the PCR reads using MiXCR. The V and J calls here are based on TCRdb, not the publication. The profile shows approximately 17,000 clones, roughly 26% of them singletons. Prior to thyroid surgery, none of the patients had received any treatment.

This TCR was sampled from a female donor with papillary thyroid cancer or a benign thyroid nodule (not recorded which). Some clones in this sample may be carry-over from other donors' samples. The gene calls are TRBV6-1 and TRBJ2-2, with 8 bases that match TRBD2. Sequencing was performed on tumor tissue. The CDR3 DNA reads TGTGCCAGCAGTTGGGACGGGGGGGGCGGGGAGCTGTTTTTT. Translated, it gives CASSWDGGGGELFF.